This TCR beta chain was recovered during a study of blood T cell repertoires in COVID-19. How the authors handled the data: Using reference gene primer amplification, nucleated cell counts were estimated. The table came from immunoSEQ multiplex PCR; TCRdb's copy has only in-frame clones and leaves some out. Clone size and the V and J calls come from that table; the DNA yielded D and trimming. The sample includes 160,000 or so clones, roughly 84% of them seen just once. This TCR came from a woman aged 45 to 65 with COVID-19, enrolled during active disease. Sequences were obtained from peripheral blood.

The CDR3 protein is CSVVRGGEGNGYTF. The DNA for the CDR3 is TGCAGCGTTGTTCGGGGGGGCGAGGGGAATGGCTACACCTTC. This chain uses TRBV29-1 with TRBJ1-2; tentatively, D is TRBD1 (6 bases). The CDR3 is made up of 14 amino acids. With 4 bases removed from V and 6 bases from J, the gap between germline ends came to 18 bases. The germline CDR1 and CDR2 sequences are SQVTM and ANQGSEA.